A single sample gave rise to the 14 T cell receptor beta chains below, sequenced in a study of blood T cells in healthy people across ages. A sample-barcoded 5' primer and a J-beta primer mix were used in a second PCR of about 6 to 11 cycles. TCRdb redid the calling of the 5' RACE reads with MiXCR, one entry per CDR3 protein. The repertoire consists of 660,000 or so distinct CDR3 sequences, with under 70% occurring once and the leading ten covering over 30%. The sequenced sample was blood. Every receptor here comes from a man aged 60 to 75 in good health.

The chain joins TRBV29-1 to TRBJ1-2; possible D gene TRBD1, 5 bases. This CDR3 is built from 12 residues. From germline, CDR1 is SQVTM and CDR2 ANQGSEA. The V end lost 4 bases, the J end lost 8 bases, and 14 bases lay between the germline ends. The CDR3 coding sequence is TGCAGCGTTGGGGGGTTTATAGAGGGCTACACCTTC. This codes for CSVGGFIEGYTF.

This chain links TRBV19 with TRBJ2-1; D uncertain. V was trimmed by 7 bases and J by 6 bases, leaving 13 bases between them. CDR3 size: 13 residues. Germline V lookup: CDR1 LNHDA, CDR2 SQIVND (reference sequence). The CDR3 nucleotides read TGTGCCAGTATAGGGCGTCTTTTCAATGAGCAGTTCTTC. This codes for CASIGRLFNEQFF. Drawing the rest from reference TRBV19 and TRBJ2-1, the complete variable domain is DGGITQSPKYLFRKEGQNVTLSCEQNLNHDAMYWYRQDPGQGLRLIYYSQIVNDFQKGDIAEGYSVSREKKESFPLTVTSAQKNPTAFYLCASIGRLFNEQFFGPGTRLTVL.

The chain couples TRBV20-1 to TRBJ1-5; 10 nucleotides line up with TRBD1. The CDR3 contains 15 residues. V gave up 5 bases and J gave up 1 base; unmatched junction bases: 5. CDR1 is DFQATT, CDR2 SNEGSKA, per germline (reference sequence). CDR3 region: CSAGQGGGSNQPQHF. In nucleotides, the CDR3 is TGCAGTGCTGGACAGGGGGGTGGGAGCAATCAGCCCCAGCATTTT.

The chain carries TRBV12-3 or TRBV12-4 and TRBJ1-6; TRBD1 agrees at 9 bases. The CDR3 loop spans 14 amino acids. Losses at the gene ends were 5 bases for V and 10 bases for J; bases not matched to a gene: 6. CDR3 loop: CASSQGTGQSPLHF. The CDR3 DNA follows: TGTGCCAGCAGTCAAGGGACAGGGCAATCACCCCTCCACTTT.

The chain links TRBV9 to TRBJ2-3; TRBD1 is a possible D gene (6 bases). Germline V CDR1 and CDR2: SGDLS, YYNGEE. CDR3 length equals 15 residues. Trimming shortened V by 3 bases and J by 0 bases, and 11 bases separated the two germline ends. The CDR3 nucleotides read TGTGCCAGCAGCGCCGGGACACGAAGCACAGATACGCAGTATTTT. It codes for CASSAGTRSTDTQYF. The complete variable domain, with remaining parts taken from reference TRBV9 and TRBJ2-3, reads DSGVTQTPKHLITATGQRVTLRCSPRSGDLSVYWYQQSLDQGLQFLIQYYNGEERAKGNILERFSAQQFPDLHSELNLSSLELGDSALYFCASSAGTRSTDTQYFGPGTRLTVL.

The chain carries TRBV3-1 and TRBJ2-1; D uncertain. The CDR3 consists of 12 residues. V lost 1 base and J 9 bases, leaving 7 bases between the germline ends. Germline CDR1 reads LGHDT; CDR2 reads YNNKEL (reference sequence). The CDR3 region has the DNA TGTGCCAGCAGCCAAGCATCTGCTGAGCAGTTCTTC. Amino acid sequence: CASSQASAEQFF.

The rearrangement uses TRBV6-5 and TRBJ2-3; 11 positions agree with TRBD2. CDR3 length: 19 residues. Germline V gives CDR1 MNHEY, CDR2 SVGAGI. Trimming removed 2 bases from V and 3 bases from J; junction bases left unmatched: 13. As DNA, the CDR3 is TGTGCCAGCAGTTACGGATGGGGTTTAGCGGGGGGGCAGACAGATACGCAGTATTTT. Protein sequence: CASSYGWGLAGGQTDTQYF.

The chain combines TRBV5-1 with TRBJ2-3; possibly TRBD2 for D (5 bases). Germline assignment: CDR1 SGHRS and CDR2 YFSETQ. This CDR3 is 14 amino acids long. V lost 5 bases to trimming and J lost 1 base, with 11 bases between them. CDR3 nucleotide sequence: TGCGCCAGCAGTTCAGAGGGCGGCACAGATACGCAGTATTTT. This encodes CASSSEGGTDTQYF.

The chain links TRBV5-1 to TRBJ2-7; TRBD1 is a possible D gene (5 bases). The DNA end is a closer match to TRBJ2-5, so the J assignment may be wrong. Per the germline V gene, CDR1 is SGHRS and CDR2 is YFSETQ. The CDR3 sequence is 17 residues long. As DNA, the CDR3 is TGCGCCAGCAGCTTGGTCCAGGTACAACAGGTCGGGGAGACCCAGTACTTC. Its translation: CASSLVQVQQVGETQYF.

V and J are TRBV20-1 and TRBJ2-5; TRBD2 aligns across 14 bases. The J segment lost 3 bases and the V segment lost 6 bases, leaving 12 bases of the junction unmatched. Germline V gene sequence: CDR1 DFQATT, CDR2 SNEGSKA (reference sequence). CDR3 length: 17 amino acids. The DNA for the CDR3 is TGCAGTGCAACGGCCCCCGAGGGACTAGCGGGGGAAGAGACCCAGTACTTC. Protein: CSATAPEGLAGEETQYF.

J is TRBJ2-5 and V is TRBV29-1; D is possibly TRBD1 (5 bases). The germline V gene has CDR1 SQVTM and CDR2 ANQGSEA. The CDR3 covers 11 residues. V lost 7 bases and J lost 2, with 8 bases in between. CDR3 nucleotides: TGCAGCGCAGACAGACAAGAGACCCAGTACTTC. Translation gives CSADRQETQYF.

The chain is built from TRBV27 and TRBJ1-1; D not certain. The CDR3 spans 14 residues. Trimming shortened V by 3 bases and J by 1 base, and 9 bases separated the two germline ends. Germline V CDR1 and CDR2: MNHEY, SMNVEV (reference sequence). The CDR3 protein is CASSFLGQNTEAFF. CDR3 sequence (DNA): TGTGCCAGCAGTTTTCTTGGGCAGAACACTGAAGCTTTCTTT.

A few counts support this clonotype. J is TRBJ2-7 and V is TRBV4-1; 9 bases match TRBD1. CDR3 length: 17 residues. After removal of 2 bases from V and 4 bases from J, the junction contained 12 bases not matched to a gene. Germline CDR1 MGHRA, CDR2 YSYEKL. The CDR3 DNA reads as TGCGCCAGCAGCCAACACCCTGGACAGGGGATGGGTTACGAGCAGTACTTC. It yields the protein CASSQHPGQGMGYEQYF.

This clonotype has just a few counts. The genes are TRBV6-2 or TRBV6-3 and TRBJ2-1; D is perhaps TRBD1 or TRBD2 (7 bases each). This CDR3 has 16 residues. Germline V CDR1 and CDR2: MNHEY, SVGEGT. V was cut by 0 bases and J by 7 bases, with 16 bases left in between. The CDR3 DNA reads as TGTGCCAGCAGTTACTCGGGGGAGGGGGCGCGTAATGAGCAGTTCTTC. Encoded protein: CASSYSGEGARNEQFF.